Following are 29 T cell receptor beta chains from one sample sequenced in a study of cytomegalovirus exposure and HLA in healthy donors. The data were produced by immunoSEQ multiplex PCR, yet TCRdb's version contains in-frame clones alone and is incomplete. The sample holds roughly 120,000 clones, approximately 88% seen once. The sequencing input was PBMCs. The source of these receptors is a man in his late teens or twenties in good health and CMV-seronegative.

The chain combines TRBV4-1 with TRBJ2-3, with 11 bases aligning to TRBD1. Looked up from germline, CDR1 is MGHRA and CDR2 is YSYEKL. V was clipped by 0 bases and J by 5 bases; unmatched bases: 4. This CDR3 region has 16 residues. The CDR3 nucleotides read TGCGCCAGCAGCCAAGATCCGGACAGGGGGCAAGATACGCAGTATTTT. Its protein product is CASSQDPDRGQDTQYF.

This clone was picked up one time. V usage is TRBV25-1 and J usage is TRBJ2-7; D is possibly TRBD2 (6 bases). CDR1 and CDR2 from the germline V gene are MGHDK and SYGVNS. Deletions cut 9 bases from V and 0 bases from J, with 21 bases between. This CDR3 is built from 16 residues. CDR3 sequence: CASRGFPGEGSYEQYF. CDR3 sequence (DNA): TGTGCCAGTAGGGGATTTCCGGGAGAGGGCTCCTACGAGCAGTACTTC.

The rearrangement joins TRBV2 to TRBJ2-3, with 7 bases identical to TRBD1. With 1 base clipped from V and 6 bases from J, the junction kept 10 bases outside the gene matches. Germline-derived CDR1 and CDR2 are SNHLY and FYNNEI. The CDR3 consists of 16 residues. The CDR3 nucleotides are TGTGCCAGCAGTGAAGATGTGGGGACAGCCTTGGATACGCAGTATTTT. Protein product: CASSEDVGTALDTQYF.

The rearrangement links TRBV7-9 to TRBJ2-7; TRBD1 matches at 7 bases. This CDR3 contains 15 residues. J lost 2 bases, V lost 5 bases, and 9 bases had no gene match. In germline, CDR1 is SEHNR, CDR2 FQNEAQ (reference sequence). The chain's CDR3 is CASSGPGQSPYEQYF. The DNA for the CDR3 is TGTGCCAGCAGCGGTCCGGGACAGTCCCCCTACGAGCAGTACTTC.

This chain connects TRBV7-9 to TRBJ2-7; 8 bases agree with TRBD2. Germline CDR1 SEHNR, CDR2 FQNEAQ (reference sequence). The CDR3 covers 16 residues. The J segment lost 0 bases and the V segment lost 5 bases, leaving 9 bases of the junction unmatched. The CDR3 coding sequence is TGTGCCAGCAGCCCACAGTTCGGGAGGGCCTCCTACGAGCAGTACTTC. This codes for CASSPQFGRASYEQYF.

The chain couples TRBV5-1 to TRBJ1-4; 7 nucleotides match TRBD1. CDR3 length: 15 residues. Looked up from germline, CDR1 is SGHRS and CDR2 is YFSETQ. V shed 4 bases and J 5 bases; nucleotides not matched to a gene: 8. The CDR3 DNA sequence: TGCGCCAGCAGCCGGACGTCGACAGGGAATGAAAAACTGTTTTTT. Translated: CASSRTSTGNEKLFF.

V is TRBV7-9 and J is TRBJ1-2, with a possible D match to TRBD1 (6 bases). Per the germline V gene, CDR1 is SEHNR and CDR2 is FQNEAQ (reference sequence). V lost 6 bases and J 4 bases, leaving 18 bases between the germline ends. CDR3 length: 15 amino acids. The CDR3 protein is CASRTTFRGSYGYTF. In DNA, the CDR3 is TGTGCCAGCAGGACAACTTTCAGGGGATCCTATGGCTACACCTTC.

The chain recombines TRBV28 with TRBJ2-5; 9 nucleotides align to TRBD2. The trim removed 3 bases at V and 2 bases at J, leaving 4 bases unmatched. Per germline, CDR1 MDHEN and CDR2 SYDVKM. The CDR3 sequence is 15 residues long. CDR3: CASSFGGGGQETQYF. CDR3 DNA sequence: TGTGCCAGCAGTTTTGGCGGGGGGGGACAAGAGACCCAGTACTTC.

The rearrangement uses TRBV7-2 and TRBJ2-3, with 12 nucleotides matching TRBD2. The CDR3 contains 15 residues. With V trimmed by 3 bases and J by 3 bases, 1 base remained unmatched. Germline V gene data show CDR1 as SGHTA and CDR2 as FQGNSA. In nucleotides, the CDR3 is TGTGCCAGCAGCTTGACTAGCGGGAGAACAGATACGCAGTATTTT. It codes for CASSLTSGRTDTQYF.

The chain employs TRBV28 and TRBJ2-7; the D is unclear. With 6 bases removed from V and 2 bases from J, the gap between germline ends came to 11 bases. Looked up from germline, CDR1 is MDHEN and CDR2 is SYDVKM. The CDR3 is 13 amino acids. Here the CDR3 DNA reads TGTGCCAGCAGCTCCCGCCGAGCCTACGAGCAGTACTTC. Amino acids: CASSSRRAYEQYF.

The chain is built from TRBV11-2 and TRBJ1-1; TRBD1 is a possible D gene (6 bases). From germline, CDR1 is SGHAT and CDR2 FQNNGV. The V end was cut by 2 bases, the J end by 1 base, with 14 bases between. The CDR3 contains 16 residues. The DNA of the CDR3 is TGTGCCAGCAGCTTATCCCGGACAGTGAGGAACACTGAAGCTTTCTTT. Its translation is CASSLSRTVRNTEAFF.

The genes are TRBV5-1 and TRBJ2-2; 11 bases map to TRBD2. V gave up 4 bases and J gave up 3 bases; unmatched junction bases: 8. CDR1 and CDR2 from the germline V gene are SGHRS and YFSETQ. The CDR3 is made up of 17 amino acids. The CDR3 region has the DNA TGCGCCAGCAGCCCTGCCCCGGGACTAGCGGACACCGGGGAGCTGTTTTTT. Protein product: CASSPAPGLADTGELFF.

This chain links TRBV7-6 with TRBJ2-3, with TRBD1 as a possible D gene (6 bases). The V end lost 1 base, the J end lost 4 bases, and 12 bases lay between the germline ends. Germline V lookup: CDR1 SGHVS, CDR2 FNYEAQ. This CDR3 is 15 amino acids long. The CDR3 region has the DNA TGTGCCAGCAGCTTAGGCAGGGGTCATGCAGATACGCAGTATTTT. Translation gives CASSLGRGHADTQYF.

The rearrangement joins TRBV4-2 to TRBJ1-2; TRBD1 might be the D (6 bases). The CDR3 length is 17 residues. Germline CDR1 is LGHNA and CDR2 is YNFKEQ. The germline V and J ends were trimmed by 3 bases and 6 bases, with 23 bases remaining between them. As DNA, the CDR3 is TGTGCCAGCAGCCAGGGATACAGGGTGTCGAGCGTGGATGGCTACACCTTC. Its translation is CASSQGYRVSSVDGYTF.

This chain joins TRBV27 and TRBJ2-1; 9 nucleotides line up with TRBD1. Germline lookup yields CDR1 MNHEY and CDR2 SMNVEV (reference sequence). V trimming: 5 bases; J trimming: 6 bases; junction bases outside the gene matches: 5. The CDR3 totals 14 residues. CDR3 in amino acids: CASSPGTGTNEQFF. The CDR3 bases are TGTGCCAGCAGTCCCGGGACAGGGACCAATGAGCAGTTCTTC.

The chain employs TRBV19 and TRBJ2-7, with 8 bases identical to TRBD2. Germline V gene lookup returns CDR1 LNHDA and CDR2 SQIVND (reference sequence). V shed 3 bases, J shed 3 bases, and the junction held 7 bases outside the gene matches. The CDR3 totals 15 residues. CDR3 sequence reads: CASSIGLAGYYEQYF. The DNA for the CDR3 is TGTGCCAGTAGTATCGGACTAGCTGGATACTACGAGCAGTACTTC.

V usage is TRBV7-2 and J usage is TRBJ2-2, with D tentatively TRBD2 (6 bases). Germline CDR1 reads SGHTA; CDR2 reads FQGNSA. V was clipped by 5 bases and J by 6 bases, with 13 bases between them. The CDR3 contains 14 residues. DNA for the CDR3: TGTGCCAGCAGCGTGGGAGGAGACGCCGGGGAGCTGTTTTTT. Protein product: CASSVGGDAGELFF.

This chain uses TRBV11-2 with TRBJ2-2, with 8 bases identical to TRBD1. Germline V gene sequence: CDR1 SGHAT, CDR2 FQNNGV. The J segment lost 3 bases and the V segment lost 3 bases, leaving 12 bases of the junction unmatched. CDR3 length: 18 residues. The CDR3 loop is CASSFYPDGGQDTGELFF. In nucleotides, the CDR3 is TGTGCCAGCAGCTTTTATCCCGACGGGGGACAGGACACCGGGGAGCTGTTTTTT.

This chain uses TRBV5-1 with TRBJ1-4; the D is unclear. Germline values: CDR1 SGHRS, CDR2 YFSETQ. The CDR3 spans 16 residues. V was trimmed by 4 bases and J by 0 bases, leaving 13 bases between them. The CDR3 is CASSALESATNEKLFF. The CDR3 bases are TGCGCCAGCAGCGCCCTTGAGAGTGCAACTAATGAAAAACTGTTTTTT.

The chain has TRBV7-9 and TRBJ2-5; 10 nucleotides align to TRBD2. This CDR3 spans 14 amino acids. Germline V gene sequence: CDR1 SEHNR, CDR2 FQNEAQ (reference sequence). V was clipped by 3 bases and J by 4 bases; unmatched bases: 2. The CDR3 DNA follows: TGTGCCAGCAGCTTGTTAGCGGGAGGAGAGACCCAGTACTTC. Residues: CASSLLAGGETQYF.

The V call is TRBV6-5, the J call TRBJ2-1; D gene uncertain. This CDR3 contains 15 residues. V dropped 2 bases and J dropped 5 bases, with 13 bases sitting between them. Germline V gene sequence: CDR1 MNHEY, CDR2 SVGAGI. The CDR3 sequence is CASSYRGSRDNEQFF. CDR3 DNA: TGTGCCAGCAGTTACCGCGGAAGCAGAGACAATGAGCAGTTCTTC.

The CDR3 sequence is CASSQVGGPRGYGYTF. The CDR3 nucleotides are TGCGCCAGCAGCCAAGTGGGGGGGCCGAGGGGATATGGCTACACCTTC. The gene calls are TRBV4-1 and TRBJ1-2; perhaps TRBD1 as D (6 bases). The CDR3 length is 16 residues. The germline V gene has CDR1 MGHRA and CDR2 YSYEKL. The ends were cut back, 1 base at V and 5 bases at J, with 17 bases in the middle.

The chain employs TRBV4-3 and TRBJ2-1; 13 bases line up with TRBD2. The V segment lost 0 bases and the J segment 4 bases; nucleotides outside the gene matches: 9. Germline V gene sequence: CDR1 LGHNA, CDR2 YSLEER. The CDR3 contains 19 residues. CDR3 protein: CASSQEPTSGGAGYNEQFF. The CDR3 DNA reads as TGCGCCAGCAGCCAAGAACCCACTAGCGGGGGGGCCGGGTACAATGAGCAGTTCTTC.

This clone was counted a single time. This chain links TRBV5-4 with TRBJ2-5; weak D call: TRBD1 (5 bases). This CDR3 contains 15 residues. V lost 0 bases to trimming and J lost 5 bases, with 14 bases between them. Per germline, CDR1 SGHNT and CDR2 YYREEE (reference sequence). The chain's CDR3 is CASSLGGQSAETQYF. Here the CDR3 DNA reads TGTGCCAGCAGCTTGGGAGGACAAAGCGCGGAGACCCAGTACTTC.

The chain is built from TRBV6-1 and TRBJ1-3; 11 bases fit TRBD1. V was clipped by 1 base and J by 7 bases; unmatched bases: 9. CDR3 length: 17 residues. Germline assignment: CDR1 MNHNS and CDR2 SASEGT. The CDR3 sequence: CASSEVWTGGSSNTIYF. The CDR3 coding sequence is TGTGCCAGCAGTGAAGTATGGACAGGGGGCAGTTCGAACACCATATATTTT.

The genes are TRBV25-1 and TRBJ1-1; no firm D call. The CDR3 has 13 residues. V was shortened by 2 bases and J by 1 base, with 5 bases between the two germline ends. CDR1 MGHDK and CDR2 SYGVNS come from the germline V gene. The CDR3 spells CASSELRNTEAFF. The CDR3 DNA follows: TGTGCCAGCAGTGAACTAAGGAACACTGAAGCTTTCTTT.

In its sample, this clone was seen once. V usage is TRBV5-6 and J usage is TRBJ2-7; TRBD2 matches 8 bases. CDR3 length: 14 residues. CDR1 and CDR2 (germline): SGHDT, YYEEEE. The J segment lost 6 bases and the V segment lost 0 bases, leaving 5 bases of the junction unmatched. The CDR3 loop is CASSLVAGIGEQYF. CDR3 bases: TGTGCCAGCAGCTTGGTAGCGGGAATCGGCGAGCAGTACTTC.

The CDR3 loop is CASSPRSSGGISSYNEQFF. CDR3 nucleotide sequence: TGTGCCAGCTCACCACGGTCTAGCGGGGGGATTAGCTCCTACAATGAGCAGTTCTTC. The V gene is TRBV18, the J gene TRBJ2-1; 11 nucleotides align to TRBD2. CDR1 and CDR2 from the germline V gene are KGHSH and LQKENI. With V trimmed by 1 base and J by 0 bases, 8 bases remained unmatched. This CDR3 is 19 amino acids long.

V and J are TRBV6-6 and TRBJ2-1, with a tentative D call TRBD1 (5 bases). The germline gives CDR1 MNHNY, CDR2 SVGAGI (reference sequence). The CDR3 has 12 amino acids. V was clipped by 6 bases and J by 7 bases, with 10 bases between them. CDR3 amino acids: CASSSTVNEQFF. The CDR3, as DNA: TGTGCCAGCAGCTCGACAGTAAATGAGCAGTTCTTC.